These T cell receptor beta chains were read from a single sample in a study of blood T cell repertoires in COVID-19. Assay: immunoSEQ multiplex PCR; the TCRdb copy retains only in-frame clones and omits some. The sample has roughly 440,000 clones; about 87% are singletons. The sequencing input was peripheral blood. The receptors originated from a woman in her forties or fifties with COVID-19, enrolled during active disease. Both conserved end residues are part of each CDR3. A D gene is named only where the DNA matches it firmly. Clone size, where shown, is once, few, many, or a class for clones that have expanded.

V	length	J	D	size	CDR3	DNA
TRBV6-1	15	TRBJ1-4	.	.	CASSEGRGADEKLFF	TGTGCCAGCAGTGAAGGACGCGGGGCGGATGAAAAACTGTTTTTT
TRBV6-5	12	TRBJ1-3	.	few	CASSPDGNTIYF	TGTGCCAGCAGCCCAGATGGAAACACCATATATTTT
TRBV11-3	15	TRBJ2-1	TRBD1	.	CASSPGQGRENEQFF	TGTGCCAGCAGCCCCGGACAGGGGCGGGAGAATGAGCAGTTCTTC
TRBV27	18	TRBJ1-2	.	.	CASSLKGDPLLSNYGYTF	TGTGCCAGCAGTTTAAAGGGAGACCCGCTCCTCTCTAACTATGGCTACACCTTC
TRBV5-1	16	TRBJ2-3	TRBD2	.	CASSLLAGLRTDTQYF	TGCGCCAGCAGCTTATTAGCGGGGCTCCGCACAGATACGCAGTATTTT
TRBV4-1	16	TRBJ2-7	TRBD2	once	CASSQEPGGGTYEQYF	TGCGCCAGCAGCCAAGAACCCGGGGGGGGGACCTACGAGCAGTACTTC
TRBV5-6	14	TRBJ1-2	TRBD1	.	CASSQDRGADGYTF	TGTGCCAGCAGCCAGGACAGGGGCGCGGATGGCTACACCTTC
TRBV9	17	TRBJ1-4	.	.	CASSVASKGATNEKLFF	TGTGCCAGCAGCGTAGCTTCGAAGGGAGCAACTAATGAAAAACTGTTTTTT
TRBV5-8	14	TRBJ2-5	.	once	CASSLGASGETQYF	TGTGCCAGCAGCTTGGGGGCCTCAGGAGAGACCCAGTACTTC
TRBV5-1	16	TRBJ2-1	TRBD2	.	CASSLVSGGPVNEQFF	TGCGCCAGCAGCTTGGTGAGCGGGGGTCCTGTCAATGAGCAGTTCTTC
TRBV9	17	TRBJ2-3	TRBD2	.	CASSTQHSGGAGDTQYF	TGTGCCAGCAGCACCCAGCATAGCGGGGGGGCAGGAGATACGCAGTATTTT
TRBV30	13	TRBJ2-5	TRBD2	.	CAWSVRSGGSQYF	TGTGCCTGGAGTGTACGGAGCGGGGGATCCCAGTACTTC
TRBV5-4	16	TRBJ2-1	TRBD2	.	CASSLPLAGSVNEQFF	TGTGCCAGCAGCTTGCCGCTAGCGGGGTCGGTAAATGAGCAGTTCTTC
TRBV28	15	TRBJ1-1	TRBD1	.	CASRGQGPFGTEAFF	TGTGCCAGCAGGGGACAGGGCCCCTTTGGGACTGAAGCTTTCTTT
TRBV4-1	13	TRBJ1-5	.	few	CASSQDRNQPQHF	TGCGCCAGCAGCCAAGATCGGAATCAGCCCCAGCATTTT
TRBV6-5	14	TRBJ1-2	TRBD1	.	CASSSLTGDYGYTF	TGTGCCAGCAGTTCGCTGACAGGGGACTATGGCTACACCTTC
TRBV6-6	14	TRBJ2-7	.	.	CASSYSVQGGEQYF	TGTGCCAGCAGTTACTCAGTACAGGGCGGGGAGCAGTACTTC
TRBV5-5	17	TRBJ2-2	.	.	CASSRGLLFANTGELFF	TGTGCCAGCAGCCGGGGACTGCTGTTCGCGAACACCGGGGAGCTGTTTTTT
TRBV3-1/TRBV3-2	13	TRBJ1-1	.	once	CASSHGTPVEAFF	TGTGCCAGCAGCCATGGGACACCGGTTGAAGCTTTCTTT
TRBV27	16	TRBJ2-7	TRBD2	.	CASSLGRAGPPYEQYF	TGTGCCAGCAGTTTGGGGAGGGCAGGCCCTCCCTACGAGCAGTACTTC
TRBV10-2	13	TRBJ2-1	TRBD2	.	CASGTSGGNEQFF	TGCGCCAGTGGGACTAGCGGGGGGAATGAGCAGTTCTTC
TRBV15	10	TRBJ1-4	.	.	CATQSGKLFF	TGTGCCACCCAATCCGGAAAACTGTTTTTT
TRBV4-1	15	TRBJ1-5	.	once	CASRPTWISNQPQHF	TGCGCCAGCAGGCCGACATGGATCAGCAATCAGCCCCAGCATTTT
TRBV9	15	TRBJ2-1	.	.	CASSVATGDYNEQFF	TGTGCCAGCAGCGTAGCTACTGGAGACTACAATGAGCAGTTCTTC
TRBV4-1	15	TRBJ2-7	TRBD1	once	CASSQAPGQGYEQYF	TGCGCCAGCAGCCAAGCTCCGGGACAGGGCTACGAGCAGTACTTC
TRBV29-1	14	TRBJ2-1	.	.	CSVPGVSSYNEQFF	TGCAGCGTTCCCGGAGTGAGCTCCTACAATGAGCAGTTCTTC